What follows is one T cell receptor (beta chain) and its context. These data come from a study of blood T cell repertoires in COVID-19. Sequencing was performed with immunoSEQ multiplex PCR; in TCRdb, only in-frame clones are kept and a portion is missing. The sample yields about 260,000 clones, roughly nine tenths seen once. This CDR3 is built from 19 residues. CDR1 and CDR2 from the germline V gene are SGHKS and YYEKEE (reference sequence). Trimming took 0 bases from V and 0 from J; bases not matched to a gene: 11. This sequence was found in a man aged 35 to 55 with active or convalescent COVID-19. The V call is TRBV5-5, the J call TRBJ2-7, with 11 bases aligning to TRBD2. Material for sequencing was peripheral blood. CDR3 amino acids: CASSLAGGTSGSPSYEQYF. Written as DNA, the CDR3 is TGTGCCAGCAGCTTGGCCGGGGGGACTAGCGGAAGCCCCTCCTACGAGCAGTACTTC.